Listed here are 30 T cell receptor beta chains from one sample, sequenced in a study of identifying expanded T cells in peripheral blood. Here immunoSEQ multiplex PCR was the method, and the copy in TCRdb shows in-frame clones only, minus some. The table shows 130,000 or so clones, with roughly 82% occurring only once. Source material: blood. The receptors come from a person between 18 and 75 years old in good health.

The chain uses TRBV18 and TRBJ2-7; unclear D gene. V lost 3 bases, J lost 6 bases, and 9 bases lay in between. CDR1 is KGHSH and CDR2 is LQKENI in the germline V gene. The CDR3 extends over 12 amino acids. CDR3 residues: CASSPRFPEQYF. CDR3 nucleotides: TGTGCCAGCTCACCCCGTTTCCCCGAGCAGTACTTC.

The rearrangement joins TRBV11-2 to TRBJ1-6, with 8 nucleotides matching TRBD1. V trimming: 1 base; J trimming: 6 bases; junction bases outside the gene matches: 2. The CDR3 consists of 15 residues. Germline lookup yields CDR1 SGHAT and CDR2 FQNNGV. CDR3 DNA: TGTGCCAGCAGCTTAGCTGACAGGGGTAATTCACCCCTCCACTTT. The encoded protein is CASSLADRGNSPLHF.

The chain is built from TRBV6-5 and TRBJ1-4; weak D call: TRBD1 (6 bases). V was clipped by 6 bases and J by 10 bases, with 21 bases between them. CDR1 and CDR2 (germline): MNHEY, SVGAGI. The CDR3 is 15 amino acids. The CDR3 nucleotides read TGTGCCAGCAGAACCCCGGGACAATCAAAAGGAAAACTGTTTTTT. This encodes CASRTPGQSKGKLFF.

Worth noting for this clone: Additional DNA sequences in this sample encode the identical CDR3. This chain joins TRBV5-4 and TRBJ1-4; a weak D match, TRBD1 (5 bases). Germline assignment: CDR1 SGHNT and CDR2 YYREEE (reference sequence). The CDR3 is 14 amino acids. V dropped 2 bases and J dropped 2 bases, with 7 bases sitting between them. The CDR3 DNA reads as TGTGCCAGCAGCTTTGGGGGGACTAATGAAAAACTGTTTTTT. It specifies CASSFGGTNEKLFF. The full variable domain, completed using reference TRBV5-4 and TRBJ1-4, is ETGVTQSPTHLIKTRGQQVTLRCSSQSGHNTVSWYQQALGQGPQFIFQYYREEENGRGNFPPRFSGLQFPNYSSELNVNALELDDSALYLCASSFGGTNEKLFFGSGTQLSVL.

This clone was seen only a few times. The chain recombines TRBV18 with TRBJ1-6; tentative D call: TRBD1 (6 bases). The CDR3 length is 15 residues. CDR1 is KGHSH, CDR2 LQKENI, per germline. V was cut by 5 bases and J by 0 bases, with 8 bases left in between. CDR3 protein: CASSLDSSYNSPLHF. The CDR3 region has the DNA TGTGCCAGCTCATTGGACAGCTCCTATAATTCACCCCTCCACTTT. The full variable domain, rest sourced from reference TRBV18 and TRBJ1-6, is NAGVMQNPRHLVRRRGQEARLRCSPMKGHSHVYWYRQLPEEGLKFMVYLQKENIIDESGMPKERFSAEFPKEGPSILRIQQVVRGDSAAYFCASSLDSSYNSPLHFGNGTRLTVT.

V usage is TRBV6-1 and J usage is TRBJ1-2, with a tentative D call TRBD1 (5 bases). Germline loops: CDR1 MNHNS, CDR2 SASEGT. V was shortened by 3 bases and J by 4 bases, with 15 bases between the two germline ends. The CDR3 covers 15 residues. CDR3 sequence (DNA): TGTGCCAGCAGTGATCCGGGGACCCCTTTCTATGGCTACACCTTC. Protein sequence: CASSDPGTPFYGYTF.

As to this clone: At one of its ends the junction is not consistent with the germline gene, which may arise from a read error. The chain links TRBV5-1 to TRBJ1-2; 7 positions agree with TRBD1. Germline V gives CDR1 SGHRS, CDR2 YFSETQ. This CDR3 region has 13 residues. In nucleotides, the CDR3 is TGCGCCAGCAGCTTGGTAGGGACAGTTGGCGACACCTTC. It encodes CASSLVGTVGDTF. The full variable domain, its missing parts supplied by reference TRBV5-1 and TRBJ1-2, is KAGVTQTPRYLIKTRGQQVTLSCSPISGHRSVSWYQQTPGQGLQFLFEYFSETQRNKGNFPGRFSGRQFSNSRSEMNVSTLELGDSALYLCASSLVGTVGDTFGSGTRLTVV.

The genes are TRBV10-3 and TRBJ1-2; 12 positions match TRBD1. Germline assignment: CDR1 ENHRY and CDR2 SYGVKD. Trimming cost V 6 bases and J 2 bases; bases outside gene matches: 1. There are 14 residues in the CDR3. This CDR3 reads CAIRGTGGNYGYTF. For the CDR3, the DNA is TGTGCCATCAGGGGGACAGGGGGCAACTATGGCTACACCTTC.

Written as DNA, the CDR3 is TGTGCCAGCAGTCCCTGGAAGAACACTGAAGCTTTCTTT. Amino acid sequence: CASSPWKNTEAFF. This chain connects TRBV6-5 to TRBJ1-1; D gene uncertain. The V gene's germline CDR1 is MNHEY and CDR2 SVGAGI. Trimming stripped 5 bases from V and 1 base from J, with 8 bases between. The CDR3 totals 13 residues.

V gene TRBV6-5 combines with J gene TRBJ1-1; D perhaps matches TRBD1 (5 bases). Germline V gene data show CDR1 as MNHEY and CDR2 as SVGAGI. V dropped 6 bases and J dropped 10 bases, with 21 bases sitting between them. The length of the CDR3 is 14 residues. CDR3: CASRSAGFSEGAFF. CDR3 coding DNA: TGTGCCAGCAGGTCTGCAGGGTTCTCAGAGGGAGCTTTCTTT.

This clone was seen a few times. The chain has TRBV5-1 and TRBJ2-1; a weak D match, TRBD1 (6 bases). Germline CDR1 reads SGHRS; CDR2 reads YFSETQ. The ends were cut back, 1 base at V and 8 bases at J, with 16 bases in the middle. The CDR3 runs 15 residues. The DNA for the CDR3 is TGCGCCAGCAGCTTGCAGGGAGCAGGGGCGGATGAGCAGTTCTTC. It specifies CASSLQGAGADEQFF.

This clone was observed a handful of times. The chain uses TRBV9 and TRBJ1-6; a possible D gene is TRBD1 (5 bases). The CDR3 extends over 15 amino acids. The V and J ends lost 2 bases and 16 bases respectively, with 22 bases between them. CDR1 and CDR2 from the germline V gene are SGDLS and YYNGEE. CDR3 protein: CASSVGLGQPAVLHF. In DNA, the CDR3 is TGTGCCAGCAGCGTCGGCTTGGGGCAGCCGGCGGTACTCCACTTT.

The J gene is TRBJ1-1, the V gene TRBV7-9, with D tentatively TRBD1 (5 bases). Trimming removed 0 bases from V and 10 bases from J, with 21 bases in between. This CDR3 region has 16 residues. Germline V gene data show CDR1 as SEHNR and CDR2 as FQNEAQ (reference sequence). The CDR3 is CASSLALAGGDPGAFF. The CDR3 DNA reads TGTGCCAGCAGCTTAGCTTTGGCAGGAGGGGACCCAGGAGCTTTCTTT.

This clone was observed a single time. The CDR3 protein is CASSSGGGDGYTF. The CDR3 DNA sequence: TGTGCCAGCAGCTCCGGAGGGGGGGATGGCTACACCTTC. The chain joins TRBV7-2 to TRBJ1-2, with a weak D call TRBD1 (6 bases). From germline, CDR1 is SGHTA and CDR2 FQGNSA. CDR3 length: 13 amino acids. V was cut by 4 bases and J by 6 bases, with 12 bases left in between. Supplemented by reference TRBV7-2 and TRBJ1-2, the full variable domain reads GAGVSQSPSNKVTEKGKDVELRCDPISGHTALYWYRQSLGQGLEFLIYFQGNSAPDKSGLPSDRFSAERTGGSVSTLTIQRTQQEDSAVYLCASSSGGGDGYTFGSGTRLTVV.

This chain joins TRBV4-1 and TRBJ2-1; D possibly uses TRBD1 or TRBD2 (6 bases each). Germline-derived CDR1 and CDR2 are MGHRA and YSYEKL. There are 15 residues in the CDR3. Trimming removed 1 base at V and 7 bases at J, with 14 bases between. CDR3 residues: CASSQVNLGGNEQFF. The DNA of the CDR3 is TGCGCCAGCAGCCAAGTTAACCTAGGGGGGAATGAGCAGTTCTTC.

The J gene is TRBJ1-6, the V gene TRBV7-8; D call uncertain. CDR1 SGHVS and CDR2 FQNEAQ come from the germline V gene. This CDR3 has 16 amino acids. Trimming pared 1 base from V and 5 bases from J, leaving 12 bases between. DNA for the CDR3: TGTGCCAGCAGCTTAGAAAACAGCTGGAATAATTCACCCCTCCACTTT. Protein product: CASSLENSWNNSPLHF.

With regard to this clone: The missing conserved phenylalanine or tryptophan at the end of this CDR3 makes a read error likely. It is unclear where the CDR3 begins or ends on the DNA, so no DNA is shown, and the CDR3 is as TCRdb lists it. This chain links TRBV6-4 with TRBJ1-1. The CDR3 is 13 amino acids in total, end residues counted. Germline loops: CDR1 MRHNA, CDR2 SNTAGT. CDR3: CASSGRELMVRSS.

J is TRBJ1-2 and V is TRBV6-6, with a tentative D call TRBD1 (5 bases). V was trimmed by 6 bases and J by 3 bases, leaving 20 bases between them. CDR1 is MNHNY, CDR2 SVGAGI, per germline (reference sequence). The CDR3 is made up of 16 amino acids. CDR3 nucleotide sequence: TGTGCCAGCAGCCCACCTACAGGACGTGGAGACTATGGCTACACCTTC. As protein: CASSPPTGRGDYGYTF.

The genes are TRBV4-3 and TRBJ1-4, with D perhaps matching TRBD1 (6 bases). V dropped 4 bases and J dropped 0 bases, with 9 bases sitting between them. CDR1 and CDR2 (germline): LGHNA, YSLEER. CDR3 length: 15 amino acids. The CDR3 spells CASSPQGSTNEKLFF. As DNA, the CDR3 is TGCGCCAGCAGCCCACAGGGCTCAACTAATGAAAAACTGTTTTTT.

This clone is a singleton in its sample. Here the CDR3 reads CASSVDPGYEQYF. CDR3 in DNA: TGTGCCAGCAGCGTAGACCCCGGGTACGAGCAGTACTTC. The V and J genes are TRBV9 and TRBJ2-7; no clear D. Trimming took off 0 bases at V and 4 bases at J, with 8 bases between the two ends. In germline, CDR1 is SGDLS, CDR2 YYNGEE. The CDR3 loop spans 13 amino acids.

The chain recombines TRBV28 with TRBJ2-7; 10 bases agree with TRBD1. The length of the CDR3 is 13 residues. Germline CDR1 and CDR2: MDHEN and SYDVKM. V lost 8 bases, J lost 6 bases, and 7 bases stayed unmatched. DNA for the CDR3: TGTGCCAGCCGCCGACAGGGGGCGATCGAGCAGTACTTC. This codes for CASRRQGAIEQYF.

The chain carries TRBV7-2 and TRBJ1-2; D is possibly TRBD1 (6 bases). Per germline, CDR1 SGHTA and CDR2 FQGNSA. The CDR3 runs to 11 residues. V was trimmed by 9 bases and J by 4 bases, leaving 9 bases between them. The CDR3 is CASSGAYGYTF. CDR3 sequence (DNA): TGTGCCAGTTCAGGGGCCTATGGCTACACCTTC. Together with reference TRBV7-2 and TRBJ1-2, the CDR3 gives the full variable domain: GAGVSQSPSNKVTEKGKDVELRCDPISGHTALYWYRQSLGQGLEFLIYFQGNSAPDKSGLPSDRFSAERTGGSVSTLTIQRTQQEDSAVYLCASSGAYGYTFGSGTRLTVV.

The chain is built from TRBV7-9 and TRBJ1-3; D remains ambiguous. Germline V lookup: CDR1 SEHNR, CDR2 FQNEAQ (reference sequence). The CDR3 extends over 13 amino acids. Trimming shortened V by 4 bases and J by 2 bases, and 6 bases separated the two germline ends. The CDR3 loop is CASSSGTGNTIYF. As DNA, the CDR3 is TGTGCCAGCAGCTCAGGTACTGGAAACACCATATATTTT.

The genes are TRBV27 and TRBJ2-1, with 13 bases lining up with TRBD2. The V gene end was trimmed by 2 bases and the J gene end by 7 bases; junction bases not matched to a gene: 2. The CDR3 extends over 15 amino acids. The germline V gene has CDR1 MNHEY and CDR2 SMNVEV (reference sequence). Here the CDR3 DNA reads TGTGCCAGCAGTTTAGGGACTAGCGGGGCTAATGAGCAGTTCTTC. Amino acids: CASSLGTSGANEQFF.

The V gene is TRBV5-6, the J gene TRBJ2-3; perhaps TRBD1 as D (6 bases). Germline V lookup: CDR1 SGHDT, CDR2 YYEEEE. The CDR3 runs 17 residues. Trimming removed 0 bases at V and 2 bases at J, with 16 bases between. CDR3 protein: CASSLALTGTYTDTQYF. The CDR3 DNA sequence: TGTGCCAGCAGCTTGGCCCTGACAGGCACCTACACAGATACGCAGTATTTT.

The genes are TRBV19 and TRBJ1-1, with D perhaps matching TRBD1 (5 bases). Deletions cut 5 bases from V and 4 bases from J, with 11 bases between. Germline-derived CDR1 and CDR2 are LNHDA and SQIVND (reference sequence). The CDR3 runs to 13 residues. The CDR3 loop reads CASSQGGFTEAFF. The DNA for the CDR3 is TGTGCCAGTAGTCAGGGAGGGTTCACTGAAGCTTTCTTT. Complete variable domain (other parts from reference TRBV19 and TRBJ1-1): DGGITQSPKYLFRKEGQNVTLSCEQNLNHDAMYWYRQDPGQGLRLIYYSQIVNDFQKGDIAEGYSVSREKKESFPLTVTSAQKNPTAFYLCASSQGGFTEAFFGQGTRLTVV.

The V and J genes are TRBV5-5 and TRBJ2-2, with unresolved D. The germline V and J ends were trimmed by 3 bases and 4 bases, with 16 bases remaining between them. Germline loops: CDR1 SGHKS, CDR2 YYEKEE (reference sequence). The CDR3 is 16 amino acids. CDR3 loop: CASSSWVGSSTGELFF. The CDR3 DNA sequence: TGTGCCAGCAGCTCGTGGGTGGGGTCTAGCACCGGGGAGCTGTTTTTT.

The V call is TRBV9, the J call TRBJ2-7; a possible D gene is TRBD1 (6 bases). The CDR3 extends over 15 amino acids. The V gene lost 0 bases and the J gene lost 7 bases, with 17 bases spanning the gap. CDR1 SGDLS and CDR2 YYNGEE come from the germline V gene. The CDR3 loop reads CASSVGAGASREQYF. Here the CDR3 DNA reads TGTGCCAGCAGCGTAGGTGCAGGGGCAAGTCGGGAGCAGTACTTC.

The chain employs TRBV6-5 and TRBJ2-1; 7 bases are a match to TRBD2. V lost 11 bases to trimming and J lost 0 bases; unmatched junction nucleotides: 10. Per germline, CDR1 MNHEY and CDR2 SVGAGI. The CDR3 covers 15 residues. The CDR3 loop is CASRLGGGSYNEQFF. DNA of the CDR3: TGTGCCTCACGATTGGGGGGGGGCTCCTACAATGAGCAGTTCTTC.

V usage is TRBV18 and J usage is TRBJ1-5; perhaps TRBD1 as D (5 bases). Trimming pared 3 bases from V and 0 bases from J, leaving 6 bases between. CDR1 KGHSH and CDR2 LQKENI come from the germline V gene. The CDR3 has 14 amino acids. CDR3 nucleotide sequence: TGTGCCAGCTCACCGGGACCTAGCAATCAGCCCCAGCATTTT. Translation gives CASSPGPSNQPQHF.